These 4 T cell receptor beta chains came from one sample sequenced in a study of stem cell transplantation in POMP-related autoinflammatory disease. The data were produced by immunoSEQ multiplex PCR, yet TCRdb's version contains in-frame clones alone and is incomplete. Of more than 25,000 clones detected, approximately 86% appear once; the ten largest clones hold over 0.65%. Sequenced material: CD4+ T cells from PBMCs, taken before stem cell transplantation. The receptor source for this set is a human donor with POMP-related autoinflammation and immune dysregulation (PRAID).

J is TRBJ1-1 and V is TRBV5-6, with TRBD1 matching over 9 bases. The CDR3 is 14 amino acids. Germline-derived CDR1 and CDR2 are SGHDT and YYEEEE. After removal of 4 bases from V and 3 bases from J, the junction contained 4 bases not matched to a gene. This CDR3 reads CASSMDRGYTEAFF. For the CDR3, the DNA is TGTGCCAGCAGCATGGACAGGGGCTACACTGAAGCTTTCTTT. The complete variable domain, with remaining parts taken from reference TRBV5-6 and TRBJ1-1, reads DAGVTQSPTHLIKTRGQQVTLRCSPKSGHDTVSWYQQALGQGPQFIFQYYEEEERQRGNFPDRFSGHQFPNYSSELNVNALLLGDSALYLCASSMDRGYTEAFFGQGTRLTVV.

V gene TRBV28 combines with J gene TRBJ2-7, with TRBD1 matching 9 bases. The CDR3 consists of 15 residues. The germline V gene has CDR1 MDHEN and CDR2 SYDVKM. The V segment lost 6 bases and the J segment 6 bases; nucleotides outside the gene matches: 12. The CDR3 is CASRSGTGRAREQYF. As DNA, the CDR3 is TGTGCCAGCAGATCCGGGACAGGGAGGGCTCGCGAGCAGTACTTC.

This rearrangement joins TRBV7-9 to TRBJ1-6, with 12 positions matching TRBD1. The V and J ends lost 5 bases and 6 bases, in that order; junction bases with no gene match: 2. CDR1 is SEHNR and CDR2 is FQNEAQ in the germline V gene (reference sequence). CDR3 length equals 15 residues. The CDR3 DNA is TGTGCCAGCAGCCCGGGACAGGGGGCTAATTCACCCCTCCACTTT. This codes for CASSPGQGANSPLHF.

This rearrangement joins TRBV27 to TRBJ2-1; TRBD2 matches at 8 bases. Germline-derived CDR1 and CDR2 are MNHEY and SMNVEV (reference sequence). Trimming at V came to 6 bases and at J to 10 bases, leaving 14 bases not matched to a gene. The CDR3 length is 15 residues. This CDR3 is CASSRTSLSIREQFF. CDR3 nucleotide sequence: TGTGCCAGCAGCCGGACTAGCCTCTCTATTCGGGAGCAGTTCTTC.